The rows below give T cell receptor beta chains drawn from one sample of a study of blood T cell repertoires in COVID-19. The assay was immunoSEQ multiplex PCR, and TCRdb's table has in-frame clones only and misses some. The repertoire holds 120,000 to 150,000 clones, about four fifths seen once, with roughly 1.7% in the top ten. Specimen: PBMCs or T cells enriched from blood (not recorded which). Receptors were obtained from a woman aged 18-35 years who had been exposed to COVID-19. Each CDR3 is given with its conserved first and last residue. D genes are given only for firm matches. Some rows mark clone size as missing; the rest say once, few, many or name a class of expanded clone.

TRBD2,NA,TRBJ2-1,TRBV7-9,TGTGCCAGCAGGAGACTAGCGGGAGAGAGTGAGCAGTTCTTC,CASRRLAGESEQFF
TRBD1,once,TRBJ1-5,TRBV7-8,TGTGCCAGCCACTCGGGACAGATAAATCAGCCCCAGCATTTT,CASHSGQINQPQHF
TRBD2,NA,TRBJ2-4,TRBV19,TGTGCCAGTAGTCCGATTCTAGCGGGAGGGTTGGACATTCAGTACTTC,CASSPILAGGLDIQYF
NA,NA,TRBJ1-6,TRBV18,TGTGCCAGCTCACTTGTGCGGGGGGATTCACCCCTCCACTTT,CASSLVRGDSPLHF
NA,NA,TRBJ1-3,TRBV5-1,TGCGCCAGCAGCTCCGAGGGTCTGGCTGGAAACACCATATATTTT,CASSSEGLAGNTIYF
TRBD1,NA,TRBJ1-6,TRBV7-9,TGTGCCAGCAGCTTACCAGGGGGCAGGCCCCTCCACTTT,CASSLPGGRPLHF
NA,NA,TRBJ2-7,TRBV4-3,TGCGCCAGCAGCTTGACAGAAACCTACGAGCAGTACTTC,CASSLTETYEQYF
TRBD1,many,TRBJ1-3,TRBV5-1,TGCGCCAGCACCGATCGGACAGGGGCGGGAAACACCATATATTTT,CASTDRTGAGNTIYF
TRBD2,NA,TRBJ2-1,TRBV9,TGTGCCAGCAGCGGGGGGACTAGCGGGAGGGCCCCCTACAATGAGCAGTTCTTC,CASSGGTSGRAPYNEQFF
NA,NA,TRBJ1-5,TRBV6-4,TGTGCCAGCAGTGTGAGACAGAGAAATAGCAATCAGCCCCAGCATTTT,CASSVRQRNSNQPQHF
TRBD2,NA,TRBJ2-1,TRBV6-5,TGTGCCAGCAGCCACGGGACTAGCGGAAACAATGAGCAGTTCTTC,CASSHGTSGNNEQFF
NA,NA,TRBJ1-1,TRBV4-1,TGCGCCAGCAGCCAGGAGATTAGGACTGAAGCTTTCTTT,CASSQEIRTEAFF
NA,NA,TRBJ1-2,TRBV4-1,TGCGCCAGCAGCCAAGTCAGGGAGGACGGCTACACCTTC,CASSQVREDGYTF
NA,NA,TRBJ1-5,TRBV6-2/TRBV6-3,TGTGCCAGCAGTTACTCGGGGGCTGCCAATCAGCCCCAGCATTTT,CASSYSGAANQPQHF
NA,few,TRBJ2-1,TRBV25-1,TGTGCCAGCAGTGAATTTGCAGGGAGGGAGCAGTTCTTC,CASSEFAGREQFF
TRBD2,few,TRBJ2-7,TRBV9,TGTGCCAGCAGCGTTAGCGGGACCCCGAACTACGAGCAGTACTTC,CASSVSGTPNYEQYF